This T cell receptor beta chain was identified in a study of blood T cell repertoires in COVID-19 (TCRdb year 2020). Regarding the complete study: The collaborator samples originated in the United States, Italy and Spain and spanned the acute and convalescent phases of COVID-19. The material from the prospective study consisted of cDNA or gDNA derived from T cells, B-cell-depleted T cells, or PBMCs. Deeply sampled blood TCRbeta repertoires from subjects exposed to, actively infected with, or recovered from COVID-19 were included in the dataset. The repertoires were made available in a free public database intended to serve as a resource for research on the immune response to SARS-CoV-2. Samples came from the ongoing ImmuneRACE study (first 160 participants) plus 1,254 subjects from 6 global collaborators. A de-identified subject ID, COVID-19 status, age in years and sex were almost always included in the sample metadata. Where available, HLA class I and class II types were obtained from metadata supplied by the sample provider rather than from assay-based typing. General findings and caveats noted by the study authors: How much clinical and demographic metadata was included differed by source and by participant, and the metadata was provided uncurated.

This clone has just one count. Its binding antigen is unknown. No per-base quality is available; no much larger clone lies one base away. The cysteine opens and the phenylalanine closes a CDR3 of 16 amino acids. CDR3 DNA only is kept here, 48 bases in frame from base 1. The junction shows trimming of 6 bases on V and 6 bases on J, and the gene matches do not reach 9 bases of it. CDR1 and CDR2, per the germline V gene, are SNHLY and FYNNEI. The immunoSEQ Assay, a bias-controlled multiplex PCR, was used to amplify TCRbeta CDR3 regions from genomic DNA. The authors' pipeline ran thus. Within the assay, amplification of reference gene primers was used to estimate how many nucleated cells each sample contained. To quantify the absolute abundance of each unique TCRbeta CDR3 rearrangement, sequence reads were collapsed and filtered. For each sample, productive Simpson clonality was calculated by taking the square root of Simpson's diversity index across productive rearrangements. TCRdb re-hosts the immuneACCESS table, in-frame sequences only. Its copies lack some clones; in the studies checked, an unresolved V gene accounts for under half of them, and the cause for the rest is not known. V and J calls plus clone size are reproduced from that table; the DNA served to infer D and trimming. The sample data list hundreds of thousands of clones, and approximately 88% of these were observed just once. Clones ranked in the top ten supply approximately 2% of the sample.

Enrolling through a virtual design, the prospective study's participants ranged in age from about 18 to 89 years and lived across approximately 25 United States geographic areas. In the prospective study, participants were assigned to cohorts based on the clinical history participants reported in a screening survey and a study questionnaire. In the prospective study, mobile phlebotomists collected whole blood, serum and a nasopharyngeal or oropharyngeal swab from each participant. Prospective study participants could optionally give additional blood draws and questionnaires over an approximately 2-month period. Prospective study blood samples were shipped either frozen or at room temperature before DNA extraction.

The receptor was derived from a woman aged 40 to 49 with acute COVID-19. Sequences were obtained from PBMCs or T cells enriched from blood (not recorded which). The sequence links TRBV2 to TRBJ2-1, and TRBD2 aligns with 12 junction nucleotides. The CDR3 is CASRLTTSGGINEQFF. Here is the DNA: TGTGCCAGCAGACTTACGACTAGCGGGGGAATCAATGAGCAGTTCTTC. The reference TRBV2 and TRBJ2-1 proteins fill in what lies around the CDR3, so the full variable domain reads EPEVTQTPSHQVTQMGQEVILRCVPISNHLYFYWYRQILGQKVEFLVSFYNNEISEKSEIFDDQFSVERPDGSNFTLKIRSTKLEDSAMYFCASRLTTSGGINEQFFGPGTRLTVL.